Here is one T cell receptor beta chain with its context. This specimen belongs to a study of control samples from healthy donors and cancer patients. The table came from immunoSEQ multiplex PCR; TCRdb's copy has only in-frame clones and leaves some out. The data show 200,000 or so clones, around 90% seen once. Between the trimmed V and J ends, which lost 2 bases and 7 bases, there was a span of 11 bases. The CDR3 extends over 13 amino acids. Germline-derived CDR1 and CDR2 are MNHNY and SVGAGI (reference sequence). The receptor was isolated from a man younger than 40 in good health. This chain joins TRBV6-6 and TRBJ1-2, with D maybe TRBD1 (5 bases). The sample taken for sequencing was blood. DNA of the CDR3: TGTGCCAGCAGTTACCTGGGCCAGGGTGGCTACACCTTC. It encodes CASSYLGQGGYTF.